A selection of T cell receptor beta chains follows, all from one sample in a study of Tregs in tolerant kidney transplant recipients. Sequencing used immunoSEQ multiplex PCR; TCRdb keeps in-frame clones, though not all of them. The table includes fewer than 100,000 clones, under 95% detected once. Here the sequenced sample was Tregs from blood, taken before the transplant. Receptor source: a human donor who received a combined kidney and bone marrow transplant. The CDR3 runs from the conserved cysteine through the conserved F or W. The order of the fields is D gene, clone size, V gene, J gene, CDR3 DNA, CDR3 protein. D genes are given only for firm matches. Only some rows state a clone size, as once, few, many or a class for expanded clones.

TRBD1,-,TRBV5-4,TRBJ1-1,TGTGCCAGCAGCTTGGTAGGGACAGACAACACTGAAGCTTTCTTT,CASSLVGTDNTEAFF
TRBD2,-,TRBV27,TRBJ2-3,TGTGCCAGCAGTTTACTAGCGGATAGCACAGATACGCAGTATTTT,CASSLLADSTDTQYF
TRBD1,-,TRBV5-4,TRBJ1-1,TGTGCCAGCAGCCGGGACAGGTCGGCCCCTGAAGCTTTCTTT,CASSRDRSAPEAFF
-,once,TRBV5-1,TRBJ2-2,TGCGCCAGCAGGTGGGGCGACACCGGGGAGCTGTTTTTT,CASRWGDTGELFF
-,-,TRBV5-1,TRBJ1-1,TGCGCCAGCAGCTTGGGTTTGGCAGGACTAAACACTGAAGCTTTCTTT,CASSLGLAGLNTEAFF
-,-,TRBV12-5,TRBJ2-1,TGTGCTAGTGGTTCGTTAGATTTGAAGTTCTTC,CASGSLDLKFF
-,-,TRBV6-1,TRBJ2-7,TGTGCCAGCGGTAATTCCTACGAGCAGTACTTC,CASGNSYEQYF
TRBD1,-,TRBV19,TRBJ2-7,TGTGCCAGTAGTATAGAAGGGGGCCGCTACGAGCAGTACTTC,CASSIEGGRYEQYF
-,-,TRBV6-1,TRBJ2-7,TGTGCCAGCAGTGAACCAGGGATCTCCTACGAGCAGTACTTC,CASSEPGISYEQYF
-,-,TRBV5-6,TRBJ2-2,TGTGCCAGCAGCTTTATGGGCGGGAAGAACACCGGGGAGCTGTTTTTT,CASSFMGGKNTGELFF
-,-,TRBV6-6,TRBJ1-3,TGTGCCAGCAGTTACTCGGGGGGTGCTGGAAACACCATATATTTT,CASSYSGGAGNTIYF
-,once,TRBV27,TRBJ1-5,TGTGCCAGCAGTGCGGGGGCGGGGGTTTATAGCAATCAGCCCCAGCATTTT,CASSAGAGVYSNQPQHF
-,-,TRBV11-3,TRBJ2-1,TGTGCCAGCAGCTTTGCCGGGGGCTCCTACAATGAGCAGTTCTTC,CASSFAGGSYNEQFF
-,-,TRBV7-8,TRBJ2-1,TGTGCCAGCAGCTTAGCCTACTCAAACAATGAGCAGTTCTTC,CASSLAYSNNEQFF
TRBD1,-,TRBV5-5,TRBJ2-5,TGTGCCAGCAGCCACCAGGGGGACGAAGAGACCCAGTACTTC,CASSHQGDEETQYF
-,-,TRBV9,TRBJ1-2,TGTGCCAGCAGCGTAGGAGGACATCACTACTATGGCTACACCTTC,CASSVGGHHYYGYTF
-,-,TRBV4-1,TRBJ2-2,TGCGCCAGCAGCCAAGATGGCGGCGGGCGGTCCACCGGGGAGCTGTTTTTT,CASSQDGGGRSTGELFF
-,-,TRBV15,TRBJ2-3,TGTGCCACCAGCAGGGGAGGAACTATCCAGGGGGCAGATACGCAGTATTTT,CATSRGGTIQGADTQYF
TRBD1,-,TRBV15,TRBJ2-5,TGTGCCACCGGCCCGGACAGGGGAGGAGAGACCCAGTACTTC,CATGPDRGGETQYF
-,-,TRBV18,TRBJ2-2,TGTGCCAGCTCACCTTGGGAGAGCGGGCACACCGGGGAGCTGTTTTTT,CASSPWESGHTGELFF
TRBD2,-,TRBV7-2,TRBJ2-1,TGTGCCAGCAGTCAAAGCTTGGGACTAGCGGGGTACAATGAGCAGTTCTTC,CASSQSLGLAGYNEQFF
-,-,TRBV5-4,TRBJ2-1,TGTGCCAGCAGCTCGGGCGGGACCGGGAAGGATGAGCAGTTCTTC,CASSSGGTGKDEQFF
TRBD1,-,TRBV6-6,TRBJ1-5,TGTGCCAGCACCGCACAGGGGGGCGATCAGCCCCAGCATTTT,CASTAQGGDQPQHF
-,-,TRBV12-1,TRBJ2-1,TGTGCCAGCAGCTTTGAACGGGAGGGCCGTAATGAGCAGTTCTTC,CASSFEREGRNEQFF
TRBD2,-,TRBV9,TRBJ2-3,TGTGCCAGCAGCCTCGGACTAGCGGGGAGCACAGATACGCAGTATTTT,CASSLGLAGSTDTQYF
-,-,TRBV20-1,TRBJ2-7,TGCAGTGCTACGGGGCTCTACGAGCAGTACTTC,CSATGLYEQYF
-,-,TRBV19,TRBJ1-6,TGTGCCAGCAGTAGGGTTGGGGCCGTCGTTTCACCCCTCCACTTT,CASSRVGAVVSPLHF
-,-,TRBV23-1,TRBJ2-7,TGCGCCAGCAGTCAATTGGGTGGTCGGAGCGAATCCTACGAGCAGTACTTC,CASSQLGGRSESYEQYF
-,-,TRBV28,TRBJ2-7,TGTGCCAGCAGTTTATCCGAAAGAACCGTCTACGAGCAGTACTTC,CASSLSERTVYEQYF
-,-,TRBV7-9,TRBJ2-7,TGTGCCAGCAGCTTATTGGAGTTCGAGCAGTACTTC,CASSLLEFEQYF
TRBD2,-,TRBV5-6,TRBJ2-5,TGTGCCAGCAGCTTCGGGACTAGCGGGAGAAAAGAGACCCAGTACTTC,CASSFGTSGRKETQYF
TRBD1,-,TRBV27,TRBJ2-6,TGTGCCAGCAGTTTATGGGGACAGGGGATCAACGTCCTGACTTTC,CASSLWGQGINVLTF
TRBD2,-,TRBV15,TRBJ2-1,TGTGCCACCAGCGTCCGATCTAGCGGGAGGTACAATGAGCAGTTCTTC,CATSVRSSGRYNEQFF
-,-,TRBV2,TRBJ1-4,TGTGCCAGCAGCCCGAGTGAGGGATTCGAAAAACTGTTTTTT,CASSPSEGFEKLFF
-,-,TRBV6-1,TRBJ2-7,TGTGCCAGCAGTGAAGCCGGGACTCGGTCCTACGAGCAGTACTTC,CASSEAGTRSYEQYF
-,-,TRBV15,TRBJ2-3,TGTGCCACCAGCAGGGACGAGCGGGCAGATACGCAGTATTTT,CATSRDERADTQYF
-,few,TRBV21-1,TRBJ1-1,TGTGCCAGCAGCACAAGGGGGCGTGGGGCCACCAACACTGAAGCTTTCTTT,CASSTRGRGATNTEAFF
-,-,TRBV18,TRBJ2-7,TGTGCCAGCTCACCGGGAGGATACGAGCAGTACTTC,CASSPGGYEQYF
-,-,TRBV11-2,TRBJ1-1,TGTGCCAGCAGCTTAGGAGGGGGTGTCACTGAAGCTTTCTTT,CASSLGGGVTEAFF
-,-,TRBV4-1,TRBJ1-2,TGCGCCAGCAGCAAGAACAGTGATGGCTACACCTTC,CASSKNSDGYTF
-,-,TRBV11-2,TRBJ2-3,TGTGCCAGCAGCCAAGGGGGAAGTGATTACTATTTT,CASSQGGSDYYF
-,-,TRBV5-4,TRBJ2-3,TGTGCCAGCAGCCCGGCAAGGGGGGGGGACGCAGATACGCAGTATTTT,CASSPARGGDADTQYF
-,-,TRBV28,TRBJ1-1,TGTGCCAGTACTAATTTATACACTGAAGCTTTCTTT,CASTNLYTEAFF
TRBD2,-,TRBV10-3,TRBJ2-3,TGTGCCATCAGTGAGGAGCCTAGCGGGATAGGTGGCACAGATACGCAGTATTTT,CAISEEPSGIGGTDTQYF